This T cell receptor (beta chain) is from a study of cytomegalovirus exposure and HLA in healthy donors. Nominally healthy donors provided the samples, though records likely missed some immune exposures. V shed 2 bases, J shed 8 bases, and the junction held 6 bases outside the gene matches. This CDR3 spans 14 amino acids. Germline-derived CDR1 and CDR2 are MNHEY and SVGAGI. The PCR used 60 Vbeta and 13 Jbeta primers. Only in-frame clones appear in the TCRdb table, and some are missing; sequencing was by immunoSEQ multiplex PCR. Reported are about 110,000 clones; the ten largest clones contain 3.7%. The origin of this receptor is a man aged 30-40 years in good health and CMV-seronegative. What was sequenced was PBMCs. The V and J genes are TRBV6-5 and TRBJ2-4; 7 nucleotides line up with TRBD1. CDR3 loop: CASSYGLQGYIQYF. CDR3 DNA: TGTGCCAGCAGTTACGGGCTACAGGGGTACATTCAGTACTTC.